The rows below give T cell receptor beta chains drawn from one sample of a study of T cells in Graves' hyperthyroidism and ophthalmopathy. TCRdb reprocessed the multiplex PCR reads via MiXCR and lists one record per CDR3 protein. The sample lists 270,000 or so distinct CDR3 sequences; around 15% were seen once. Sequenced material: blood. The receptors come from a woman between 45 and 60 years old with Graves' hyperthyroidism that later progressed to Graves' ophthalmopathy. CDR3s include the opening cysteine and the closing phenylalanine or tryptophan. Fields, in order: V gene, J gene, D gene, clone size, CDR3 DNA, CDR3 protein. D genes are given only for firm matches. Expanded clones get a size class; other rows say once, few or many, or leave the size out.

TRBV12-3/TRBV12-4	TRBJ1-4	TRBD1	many	TGTGCCAGCAGTTTAAGACAGGGGGATGAAAAACTGTTTTTT	CASSLRQGDEKLFF
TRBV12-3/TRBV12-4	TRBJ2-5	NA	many	TGTGCCAGCAGTTTTTACAGCCCAGAGACCCAGTACTTC	CASSFYSPETQYF
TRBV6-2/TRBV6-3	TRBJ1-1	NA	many	TGTGCCAGCATGACCAGGGGTCAGAACACTGAAGCTTTCTTT	CASMTRGQNTEAFF
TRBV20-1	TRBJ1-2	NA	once	TGCAGTGCTAGATGGGGGCGCGGGAGCTATGGCTACACCTTC	CSARWGRGSYGYTF
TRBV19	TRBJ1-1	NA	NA	TGTGCCAGTAGTATAAATGGGAACACTGAAGCTTTCTTT	CASSINGNTEAFF
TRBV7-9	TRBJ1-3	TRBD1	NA	TGTGCCAGCAGCTTGTGGCAGGGGGCTGGAAACACCATATATTTT	CASSLWQGAGNTIYF
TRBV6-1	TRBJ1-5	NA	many	TGTGCCAGCAGTCCAGGACCGTTCAATCAGCCCCAGCATTTT	CASSPGPFNQPQHF
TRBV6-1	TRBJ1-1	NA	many	TGTGCCAGCAGTTACCGGGAGGACACTGAAGCTTTCTTT	CASSYREDTEAFF
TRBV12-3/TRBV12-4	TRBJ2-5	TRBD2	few	TGTGCCAGCAGTTTATCCACAGCGGGGGGGGCAGAGACCCAGTACTTC	CASSLSTAGGAETQYF
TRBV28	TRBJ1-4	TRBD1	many	TGTGCCAGCAGTTTACCGACAGGGGGCGTTGAAAAACTGTTTTTT	CASSLPTGGVEKLFF
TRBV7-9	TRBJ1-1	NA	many	TGTGCCAGCAGCTTGGACCCCTCTGGAGCTTTCTTT	CASSLDPSGAFF
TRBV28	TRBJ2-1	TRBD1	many	TGTGCCAGCACCTCCGGGACAGGGGATTTAGACAATGAGCAGTTCTTC	CASTSGTGDLDNEQFF
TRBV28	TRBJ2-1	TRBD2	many	TGTGCCAGCAGTTACGGGGGGGCTAGCGGGGGGGGGAATGAGCAGTTCTTC	CASSYGGASGGGNEQFF
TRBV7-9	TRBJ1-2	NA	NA	TGTGCCAGCAGCTTAGGGGGGGATCTCTATGGCTACACCTTC	CASSLGGDLYGYTF
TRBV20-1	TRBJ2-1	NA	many	TGCAGTGCTCTAAGGGGGAGTAGCGCGAACAATGAGCAGTTCTTC	CSALRGSSANNEQFF
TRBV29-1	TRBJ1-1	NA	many	TGCAGCGTTGCAAGAGGGGACACTGAAGCTTTCTTT	CSVARGDTEAFF
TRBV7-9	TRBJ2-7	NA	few	TGTGCCAGCAGCCCCACCGGTATCGAGCAGTACTTC	CASSPTGIEQYF
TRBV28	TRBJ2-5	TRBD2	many	TGTGCCAGTCAACTCACGGGACTAGCGGATACCCAGTACTTC	CASQLTGLADTQYF
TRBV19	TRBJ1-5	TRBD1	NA	TGTGCCAGTAGGGACAGGGTTTCCAATCAGCCCCAGCATTTT	CASRDRVSNQPQHF
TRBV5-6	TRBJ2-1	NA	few	TGTGCCAGCAGCTTGGTGGCGGAGCACAATGAGCAGTTCTTC	CASSLVAEHNEQFF
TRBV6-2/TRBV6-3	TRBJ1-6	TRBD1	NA	TGTGCCAGCAGTTACTGGACAGGGGTTCTCACCCTCCACTTT	CASSYWTGVLTLHF
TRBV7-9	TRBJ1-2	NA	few	TGTGCCAGCAGCGCGGAGGGGGGATCTTATGGCTACACCTTC	CASSAEGGSYGYTF
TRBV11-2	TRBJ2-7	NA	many	TGTGCCAGCAGCCGCGGGCCGTTTGACTCCTACGAGCAGTACTTC	CASSRGPFDSYEQYF
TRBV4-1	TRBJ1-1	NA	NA	TGCGCCAGCAGCCAATTCGGGCAGGGATGGGGAGCGGACACTGAAGCTTTCTTT	CASSQFGQGWGADTEAFF
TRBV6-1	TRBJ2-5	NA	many	TGTGCCAGCAGTGAAGGAGCTGGTAACGGCCCACGTTGGGAGACCCAGTACTTC	CASSEGAGNGPRWETQYF
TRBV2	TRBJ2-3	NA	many	TGTGCCAGCAGTGGTGAGCGGATTAGCACAGATACGCAGTATTTT	CASSGERISTDTQYF
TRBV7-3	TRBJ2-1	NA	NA	TGTGCCAGCAGCTTAGGGGGCCGGGGAACGCTTTACAATGAGCAGTTCTTC	CASSLGGRGTLYNEQFF
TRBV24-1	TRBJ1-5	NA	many	TGTGCCACCAGTGACAACACGGTGGAGGATAGCAATCAGCCCCAGCATTTT	CATSDNTVEDSNQPQHF
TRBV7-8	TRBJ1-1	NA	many	TGTGCCAGCAGCACTCCGTGGGGGGGCACTGAAGCTTTCTTT	CASSTPWGGTEAFF
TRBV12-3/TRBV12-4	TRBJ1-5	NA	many	TGTGCCAGCAGTTTAGACAGGAGACTCAATCAGCCCCAGCATTTT	CASSLDRRLNQPQHF
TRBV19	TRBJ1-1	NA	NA	TGTGCCAGTAGTTCGGCCGGGGTGGGCACTGAAGCTTTCTTT	CASSSAGVGTEAFF
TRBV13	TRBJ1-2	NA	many	TGTGCCAGCAGCTTAGGGGCAGGGGAGGGGTATGGCTACACCTTC	CASSLGAGEGYGYTF
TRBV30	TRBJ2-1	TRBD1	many	TGTGCCCGAGGGGACAGTTCCTACAATGAGCAGTTCTTC	CARGDSSYNEQFF
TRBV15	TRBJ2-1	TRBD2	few	TGTGCCACCAGCAGAGGAAGCGGGAGGGCCTTCAATGAGCAGTTCTTC	CATSRGSGRAFNEQFF
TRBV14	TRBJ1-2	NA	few	TGTGCCAGCAGCCAAGACGGCAGGTCGATCTATGGCTACACCTTC	CASSQDGRSIYGYTF
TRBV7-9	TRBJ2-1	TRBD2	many	TGTGCCAGCAGCCCGAGACTAGCGGGAGGGCCGGGGCAGTTCTTC	CASSPRLAGGPGQFF
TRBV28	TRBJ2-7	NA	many	TGTGCCAGCAGTCCCTACGGGCCGAACCAGCAGTACTTC	CASSPYGPNQQYF
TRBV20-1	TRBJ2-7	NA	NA	TGCAGTGCCTCGCCGGACACCGGGGAGCAGTACTTC	CSASPDTGEQYF
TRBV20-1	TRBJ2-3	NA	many	TGCAGTGCTGAGCAACATACGCAGTATTTT	CSAEQHTQYF
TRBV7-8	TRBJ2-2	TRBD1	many	TGTGCCAGCAGGTCAGGGGGCCTCGGGGAGCTGTTTTTT	CASRSGGLGELFF
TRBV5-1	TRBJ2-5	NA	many	TGCGCCAGCAGCTCGGGACACAGTCTAGGGACCCAGTACTTC	CASSSGHSLGTQYF
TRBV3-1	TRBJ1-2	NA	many	TGTGCCAGCAGCCCAGCTAACTATGGCTACACCTTC	CASSPANYGYTF
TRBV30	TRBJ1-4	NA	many	TGTGCCTGGAAAGGGAGTGGTGAAAAACTGTTTTTT	CAWKGSGEKLFF
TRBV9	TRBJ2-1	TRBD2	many	TGTGCCAGCAGCGTAGGCGAAACTAGCGGGTTAGGTGGGACCAATGAGCAGTTCTTC	CASSVGETSGLGGTNEQFF
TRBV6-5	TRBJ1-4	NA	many	TGTGCCAGCAGTTACGGGGTAGATGAAAAACTGTTTTTT	CASSYGVDEKLFF
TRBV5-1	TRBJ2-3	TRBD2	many	TGCGCCAGCAGCTTGCAAGCGGGAGGAGGCACAGATACGCAGTATTTT	CASSLQAGGGTDTQYF
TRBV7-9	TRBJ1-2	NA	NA	TGTGCCAGCAGCTTTCTCAGGGAGGAGGGAAACTATGGCTACACCTTC	CASSFLREEGNYGYTF
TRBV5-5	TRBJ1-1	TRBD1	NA	TGTGCCAGCAGCCGAGGACAGGGGAGAGCTGAAGCTTTCTTT	CASSRGQGRAEAFF
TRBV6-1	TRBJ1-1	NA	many	TGTGCCAGCAGTTGGCAAAAGGTGGCAGCTTTCTTT	CASSWQKVAAFF
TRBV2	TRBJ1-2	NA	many	TGTGCCAGCAGTATACCCCAGTGGGGGGACCCCACGAGAGGGAATGGCTACACCTTC	CASSIPQWGDPTRGNGYTF
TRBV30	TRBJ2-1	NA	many	TGTGCCTGGAAACTATTCCTGGGGGAGCAGTTCTTC	CAWKLFLGEQFF
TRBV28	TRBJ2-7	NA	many	TGTGCCAGCAGTTTCGGGGGACAGAGCTCCTACGAGCAGTACTTC	CASSFGGQSSYEQYF
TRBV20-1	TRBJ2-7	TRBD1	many	TGCAGTGCTAGGAACAGGGGATTTCCCGAGCAGTACTTC	CSARNRGFPEQYF
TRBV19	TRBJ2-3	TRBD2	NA	TGTGCCAGTAGTTGGGCTAGCGGAAGCACAGATACGCAGTATTTT	CASSWASGSTDTQYF
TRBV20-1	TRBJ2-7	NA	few	TGCAGTGCAAAGTTTGGAAGCTACGAGCAGTACTTC	CSAKFGSYEQYF
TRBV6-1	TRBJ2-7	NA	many	TGTGCCAGCAGTACTGGCTACGAGCAGTACTTC	CASSTGYEQYF
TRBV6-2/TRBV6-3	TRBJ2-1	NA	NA	TGTGCCAGCAGGAGGGGAGAAATCAATGAGCAGTTCTTC	CASRRGEINEQFF
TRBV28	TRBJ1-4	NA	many	TGTGCCAGTTTATCCAGACGGAATGAAAAACTGTTTTTT	CASLSRRNEKLFF